This T cell receptor beta chain stems from a study of blood T cell repertoires in COVID-19. Study background: T cells, B-cell-depleted T cells, or PBMCs provided the cDNA or gDNA that served as material.

The CDR3 is 14 amino acids. Per the germline V gene, CDR1 is SGHVS and CDR2 is FQNEAQ. The germline V and J ends were trimmed by 5 bases and 4 bases, with 14 bases remaining between them. This clone was recorded once. Original handling: Quantification of nucleated cells was approximated via reference gene primer amplification. Sequencing was performed with immunoSEQ multiplex PCR; in TCRdb, only in-frame clones are kept and a portion is missing. V and J calls and clone size are as listed in that table; D and trimming were resolved from the DNA. The top ten clones hold less than 25% of a sample with tens of thousands of clones, about 80% of them seen once.

The sequenced material came from peripheral blood. This sequence was found in a human donor in a cohort sampled during active COVID-19. The rearrangement uses TRBV7-8 and TRBJ1-1; no reliable D call. CDR3 sequence (DNA): TGTGCCAGCAGCAAAACGGGGATCGGCACTGAAGCTTTCTTT. Its translation: CASSKTGIGTEAFF.